This TCR beta chain derives from a study of CDR3 diversity in severe acne. Germline lookup yields CDR1 KGHDR and CDR2 SFDVKD. The CDR3 runs to 15 residues. The V and J ends lost 6 bases and 3 bases, in that order; junction bases with no gene match: 10. From the PCR reads, TCRdb called clonotypes with MiXCR, one entry per CDR3 protein. Here the sample spans around 83,000 distinct CDR3 sequences, approximately 54% being singletons. The sequence derives from a male donor with severe acne vulgaris. The V call is TRBV24-1, the J call TRBJ2-7, with 7 bases matching TRBD1. The sequenced material came from blood. The CDR3 reads CATSNAATGYYEQYF. The CDR3 DNA reads TGTGCCACCAGTAACGCTGCGACAGGGTACTACGAGCAGTACTTC.